The next 28 T cell receptor beta chains were all read from a single sample in a study of cytomegalovirus exposure and HLA in healthy donors. In the PCR, 60 Vbeta and 13 Jbeta primers were used. Method: immunoSEQ multiplex PCR; TCRdb's copy keeps in-frame clones and lacks some. The sample comprises 150,000 or so clones, 75% to 90% of which are singletons, and about 2.1% rests with the top ten. The sample consisted of PBMCs. Receptor source: a woman in her late teens or twenties in good health and CMV-seronegative.

V usage is TRBV28 and J usage is TRBJ1-4; 7 bases line up with TRBD1. The J segment lost 5 bases and the V segment lost 10 bases, leaving 10 bases of the junction unmatched. Germline lookup yields CDR1 MDHEN and CDR2 SYDVKM. The CDR3 spans 14 residues. CDR3 coding DNA: TGTGCCATTAACACAGGGGCCGAAAATGAAAAACTGTTTTTT. It codes for CAINTGAENEKLFF. The complete variable domain, with remaining parts taken from reference TRBV28 and TRBJ1-4, reads DVKVTQSSRYLVKRTGEKVFLECVQDMDHENMFWYRQDPGLGLRLIYFSYDVKMKEKGDIPEGYSVSREKKERFSLILESASTNQTSMYLCAINTGAENEKLFFGSGTQLSVL.

The chain combines TRBV18 with TRBJ1-5; D possibly corresponds to TRBD1 (6 bases). The CDR3 has 13 amino acids. Trimming removed 5 bases from V and 4 bases from J, with 9 bases in between. CDR1 KGHSH and CDR2 LQKENI come from the germline V gene. CDR3 nucleotide sequence: TGTGCCAGCTCAGACCAGGGGAATCAGCCCCAGCATTTT. Its protein product is CASSDQGNQPQHF.

The chain has TRBV15 and TRBJ2-1; D call uncertain. V was cut by 0 bases and J by 6 bases, with 6 bases left in between. The CDR3 is made up of 13 amino acids. The germline V gene has CDR1 LNHNV and CDR2 YYDKDF (reference sequence). DNA of the CDR3: TGTGCCACCAGCAGAGATCCCGGCAATGAGCAGTTCTTC. It is translated as CATSRDPGNEQFF.

A few counts support this clone. The genes are TRBV6-5 and TRBJ2-3; D possibly corresponds to TRBD1 (6 bases). This CDR3 has 13 residues. Germline lookup yields CDR1 MNHEY and CDR2 SVGAGI. Trimming cost V 10 bases and J 0 bases, with 11 bases left between them. The CDR3 DNA reads TGTGCCACAGGGGAGCAGAGCACAGATACGCAGTATTTT. Translated, it gives CATGEQSTDTQYF.

This clone appeared once. The chain has TRBV19 and TRBJ2-1, with 8 bases lining up with TRBD1. V gave up 3 bases and J gave up 3 bases; unmatched junction bases: 7. CDR3 length equals 16 residues. Germline V gene lookup returns CDR1 LNHDA and CDR2 SQIVND (reference sequence). As DNA, the CDR3 is TGTGCCAGTAGTATCGAAGGACAGGGTATCTACAATGAGCAGTTCTTC. It is translated as CASSIEGQGIYNEQFF.

The V call is TRBV9, the J call TRBJ2-1, with 9 bases matching TRBD2. V trimming: 0 bases; J trimming: 7 bases; junction bases outside the gene matches: 8. The CDR3 has 16 amino acids. In germline, CDR1 is SGDLS, CDR2 YYNGEE. The CDR3 DNA reads as TGTGCCAGCAGCGTAGCAGCGGGAGGCGTGGTTAATGAGCAGTTCTTC. Translating gives CASSVAAGGVVNEQFF.

V is TRBV10-3 and J is TRBJ2-7; maybe TRBD2 (6 bases). CDR1 is ENHRY, CDR2 SYGVKD, per germline. V was clipped by 0 bases and J by 3 bases, with 15 bases between them. There are 16 residues in the CDR3. The CDR3 nucleotides read TGTGCCATCAGTGAGTCGAAGCCAGGGAGGATCTACGAGCAGTACTTC. Translated, it gives CAISESKPGRIYEQYF.

V and J are TRBV30 and TRBJ1-4, with 8 bases identical to TRBD1. Germline CDR1 and CDR2: GTSNPN and SVGIG (reference sequence). This CDR3 has 15 residues. V dropped 0 bases and J dropped 7; count of bases not matched to a gene: 7. The CDR3 nucleotides read TGTGCCTGGAGTGTGTCGACAGGGGTGGTTGAAAAACTGTTTTTT. Residues: CAWSVSTGVVEKLFF.

The V and J genes are TRBV27 and TRBJ2-7; TRBD1 aligns across 12 bases. The CDR3 extends over 16 amino acids. Trimming took 5 bases from V and 2 from J; bases not matched to a gene: 7. The germline V gene encodes CDR1 MNHEY and CDR2 SMNVEV (reference sequence). The CDR3 DNA reads as TGTGCCAGCAGTCTGGGGGACAGGGGGCACCCCTACGAGCAGTACTTC. This codes for CASSLGDRGHPYEQYF.

The V and J genes are TRBV30 and TRBJ1-1; D is possibly TRBD1 (5 bases). Germline V gene lookup returns CDR1 GTSNPN and CDR2 SVGIG (reference sequence). The CDR3 contains 15 residues. V was shortened by 2 bases and J by 4 bases, with 17 bases between the two germline ends. The CDR3 sequence: CAWSTSTASGTEAFF. For the CDR3, the DNA is TGTGCCTGGAGTACCTCGACAGCGTCAGGCACTGAAGCTTTCTTT.

This clone was detected a few times. This chain links TRBV6-5 with TRBJ2-1; perhaps TRBD2 as D (6 bases). The CDR3 runs 12 residues. Germline-derived CDR1 and CDR2 are MNHEY and SVGAGI. Trimming removed 6 bases from V and 11 bases from J, with 14 bases in between. The CDR3 coding sequence is TGTGCCAGCAGGCCTGGAGGAGGGAAGCAGTTCTTC. Its translation is CASRPGGGKQFF.

The V gene is TRBV27, the J gene TRBJ1-2, with 9 bases aligning to TRBD1. The CDR3 extends over 15 amino acids. Germline V lookup: CDR1 MNHEY, CDR2 SMNVEV (reference sequence). Unmatched junction bases numbered 12, after V lost 6 bases and J lost 7 bases. The chain's CDR3 is CASRAVGTGWGGYTF. CDR3 coding DNA: TGTGCCAGCAGAGCTGTGGGGACAGGGTGGGGTGGCTACACCTTC.

This clone has a single count. The rearrangement links TRBV27 to TRBJ2-7, with 9 bases identical to TRBD1. The CDR3 spans 14 residues. The germline V gene has CDR1 MNHEY and CDR2 SMNVEV (reference sequence). Germline trimming cut 7 bases from V and 1 base from J; bases unmatched to any gene: 5. The CDR3: CASTQTGGSYEQYF. CDR3 DNA: TGTGCCAGCACCCAGACAGGGGGGTCCTACGAGCAGTACTTC.

The V call is TRBV28, the J call TRBJ2-5; 11 bases map to TRBD2. CDR1 MDHEN and CDR2 SYDVKM come from the germline V gene. The CDR3 is made up of 15 amino acids. After removal of 7 bases from V and 5 bases from J, the junction contained 9 bases not matched to a gene. As DNA, the CDR3 is TGTGCCAGCAAGTATACTAGCGGGAGAGGTGAGACCCAGTACTTC. Its protein product is CASKYTSGRGETQYF.

The rearrangement links TRBV5-1 to TRBJ2-5; 8 bases line up with TRBD2. The CDR3 totals 15 residues. Germline trimming cut 0 bases from V and 5 bases from J; bases unmatched to any gene: 6. Looked up from germline, CDR1 is SGHRS and CDR2 is YFSETQ. The CDR3 region is CASSLEGTRGETQYF. CDR3 sequence (DNA): TGCGCCAGCAGCTTGGAGGGGACTAGGGGGGAGACCCAGTACTTC. Filled out from reference TRBV5-1 and TRBJ2-5, the complete variable domain reads KAGVTQTPRYLIKTRGQQVTLSCSPISGHRSVSWYQQTPGQGLQFLFEYFSETQRNKGNFPGRFSGRQFSNSRSEMNVSTLELGDSALYLCASSLEGTRGETQYFGPGTRLLVL.

The chain couples TRBV9 to TRBJ1-1; 7 bases are shared with TRBD1. Germline V lookup: CDR1 SGDLS, CDR2 YYNGEE. Losses at the gene ends were 4 bases for V and 1 base for J; bases not matched to a gene: 4. The CDR3 is 14 residues long. The CDR3 is CASSPGTANTEAFF. Here the CDR3 DNA reads TGTGCCAGCAGCCCGGGGACAGCGAACACTGAAGCTTTCTTT.

This rearrangement joins TRBV27 to TRBJ1-5; D call uncertain. Germline CDR1 MNHEY, CDR2 SMNVEV (reference sequence). The CDR3 is 14 amino acids. Trimming pared 7 bases from V and 1 base from J, leaving 11 bases between. The CDR3 DNA is TGTGCCAGCAAAGACTCTGGAAGCAATCAGCCCCAGCATTTT. Translation gives CASKDSGSNQPQHF.

The chain joins TRBV7-3 to TRBJ2-1; 10 nucleotides line up with TRBD2. CDR1 SGHTA and CDR2 FQGTGA come from the germline V gene. Germline trimming cut 6 bases from V and 8 bases from J; bases unmatched to any gene: 10. The CDR3 runs to 15 residues. The CDR3 bases are TGTGCCAGCAGTGGGAGGGCTAGCGGGAGATATGAGCAGTTCTTC. Its protein is CASSGRASGRYEQFF.

The J gene is TRBJ2-5, the V gene TRBV7-9; D perhaps matches TRBD1 (5 bases). Germline CDR1 is SEHNR and CDR2 is FQNEAQ (reference sequence). Deletions cut 5 bases from V and 5 bases from J, with 12 bases between. The CDR3 sequence is 13 residues long. The CDR3 spells CASSLRVLETQYF. CDR3 in DNA: TGTGCCAGCAGCCTCAGGGTGTTGGAGACCCAGTACTTC. Using reference TRBV7-9 and TRBJ2-5 for the parts outside the CDR3, the full variable domain is DTGVSQNPRHKITKRGQNVTFRCDPISEHNRLYWYRQTLGQGPEFLTYFQNEAQLEKSRLLSDRFSAERPKGSFSTLEIQRTEQGDSAMYLCASSLRVLETQYFGPGTRLLVL.

This clone was counted only a few times. V usage is TRBV30 and J usage is TRBJ1-1, with TRBD1 matching over 7 bases. This CDR3 region has 13 residues. V was pared by 2 bases and J by 13 bases, with 13 bases of the junction left unmatched. Germline V lookup: CDR1 GTSNPN, CDR2 SVGIG (reference sequence). CDR3 sequence (DNA): TGTGCCTGGAGTACGCAGGGGGAGAAGCTGGATTTCTTT. This codes for CAWSTQGEKLDFF.

V gene TRBV11-2 combines with J gene TRBJ2-3, with 8 bases matching TRBD1. The J segment lost 4 bases and the V segment lost 6 bases, leaving 9 bases of the junction unmatched. The CDR3 has 15 residues. Per germline, CDR1 SGHAT and CDR2 FQNNGV. The CDR3 DNA reads TGTGCCAGCAGATCCAACAGGGGGAGGTCAGATACGCAGTATTTT. It specifies CASRSNRGRSDTQYF.

The sample holds a few counts of this clone. This chain connects TRBV6-6 to TRBJ2-7; D is uncertain. V shed 2 bases and J shed 3 bases, with 17 bases lying between them. Germline V CDR1 and CDR2: MNHNY, SVGAGI (reference sequence). The CDR3 is 16 amino acids. The CDR3 spells CASSYEYPSINYEQYF. CDR3 DNA: TGTGCCAGCAGTTACGAGTACCCCTCGATAAACTACGAGCAGTACTTC.

V and J are TRBV19 and TRBJ2-7; TRBD1 agrees at 8 bases. The germline V gene has CDR1 LNHDA and CDR2 SQIVND (reference sequence). The CDR3 has 15 amino acids. After removal of 1 base from V and 5 bases from J, the junction contained 7 bases not matched to a gene. The CDR3 spells CASSIALQGDDEQYF. The CDR3, as DNA: TGTGCCAGTAGTATAGCCTTACAGGGGGACGACGAGCAGTACTTC.

In this sample, this clone turned up once. This sequence joins TRBV28 and TRBJ2-4; D remains ambiguous. This CDR3 region has 13 residues. V lost 9 bases and J lost 3, with 12 bases in between. Germline V CDR1 and CDR2: MDHEN, SYDVKM. The CDR3: CASLGRFKNIQYF. The CDR3 DNA sequence: TGTGCCAGTCTGGGCCGGTTCAAAAACATTCAGTACTTC. Filled out from reference TRBV28 and TRBJ2-4, the complete variable domain reads DVKVTQSSRYLVKRTGEKVFLECVQDMDHENMFWYRQDPGLGLRLIYFSYDVKMKEKGDIPEGYSVSREKKERFSLILESASTNQTSMYLCASLGRFKNIQYFGAGTRLSVL.

The chain uses TRBV11-2 and TRBJ2-2; D is uncertain. V lost 0 bases and J lost 1, with 6 bases in between. Germline values: CDR1 SGHAT, CDR2 FQNNGV. There are 15 residues in the CDR3. For the CDR3, the DNA is TGTGCCAGCAGCTTAGATCGACAGAACACCGGGGAGCTGTTTTTT. As protein: CASSLDRQNTGELFF.

CDR3 residues: CASSPGGGTDTQYF. For the CDR3, the DNA is TGTGCCAGCTCACCGGGCGGGGGAACCGATACGCAGTATTTT. This chain links TRBV18 with TRBJ2-3; 7 nucleotides match TRBD2. V was clipped by 3 bases and J by 6 bases; unmatched bases: 6. CDR1 and CDR2 from the germline V gene are KGHSH and LQKENI. The CDR3 covers 14 residues.

This clone has a handful of counts. The chain couples TRBV15 to TRBJ1-4; 8 nucleotides agree with TRBD1. Germline V gives CDR1 LNHNV, CDR2 YYDKDF (reference sequence). The CDR3 is 14 amino acids. V gave up 1 base and J gave up 5 bases; unmatched junction bases: 0. In DNA form, the CDR3 reads TGTGCCACCAGCAGAGGACAGGGGAATGAAAAACTGTTTTTT. Its translation is CATSRGQGNEKLFF.

This clone was picked up one time. The V gene is TRBV29-1, the J gene TRBJ2-7, with D unclear. Per germline, CDR1 SQVTM and CDR2 ANQGSEA. The V and J ends lost 6 bases and 0 bases respectively, with 12 bases between them. This CDR3 is 13 amino acids long. CDR3 amino acids: CSVSRVHSYEQYF. The CDR3 DNA follows: TGCAGCGTGTCCCGGGTCCACTCCTACGAGCAGTACTTC.